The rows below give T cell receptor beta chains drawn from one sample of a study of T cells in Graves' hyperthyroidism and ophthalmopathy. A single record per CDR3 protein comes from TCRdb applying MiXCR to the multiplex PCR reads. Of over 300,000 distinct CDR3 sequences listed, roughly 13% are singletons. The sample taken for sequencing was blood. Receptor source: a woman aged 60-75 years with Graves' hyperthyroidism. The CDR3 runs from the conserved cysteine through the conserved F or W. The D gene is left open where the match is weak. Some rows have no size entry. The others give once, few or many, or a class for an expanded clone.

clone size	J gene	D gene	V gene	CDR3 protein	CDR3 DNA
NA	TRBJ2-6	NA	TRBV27	CASSLTREANVLTF	TGTGCCAGCAGTCTCACACGTGAGGCCAACGTCCTGACTTTC
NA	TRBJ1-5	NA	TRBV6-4	CASSTKTVARKQPQHF	TGTGCCAGCAGTACAAAGACAGTAGCTCGAAAACAGCCCCAGCATTTT
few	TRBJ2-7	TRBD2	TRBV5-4	CASSDRAGDYEQYF	TGTGCCAGCAGCGACCGAGCGGGGGACTACGAGCAGTACTTC
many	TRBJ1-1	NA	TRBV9	CASSPRGGEAFF	TGTGCCAGCAGCCCCCGGGGGGGTGAAGCTTTCTTT
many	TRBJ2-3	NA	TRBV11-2	CASSLGYSSTDTQYF	TGTGCCAGCAGCTTAGGGTATTCTAGCACAGATACGCAGTATTTT
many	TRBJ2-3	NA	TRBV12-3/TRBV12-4	CASSNGGVGTQYF	TGTGCCAGCAGTAACGGGGGCGTAGGTACGCAGTATTTT
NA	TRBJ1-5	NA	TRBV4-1	CASSHPQGKGINQPQHF	TGCGCCAGCAGCCATCCACAGGGAAAGGGGATCAATCAGCCCCAGCATTTT
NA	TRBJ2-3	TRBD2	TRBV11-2	CASSPSAAGVSTDTQYF	TGTGCCAGCAGCCCCTCGGCGGCGGGAGTGAGCACAGATACGCAGTATTTT
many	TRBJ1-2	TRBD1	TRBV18	CASSPDRERGYTF	TGTGCCAGCTCCCCGGACAGGGAACGCGGCTACACCTTC
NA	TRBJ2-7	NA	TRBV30	CAWLRTILSYEQYF	TGTGCCTGGTTGAGGACTATCCTGTCCTACGAGCAGTACTTC
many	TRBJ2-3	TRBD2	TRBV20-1	CSATGGRSITDTQYF	TGCAGTGCTACGGGGGGGCGGTCAATCACAGATACGCAGTATTTT
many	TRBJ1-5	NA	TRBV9	CASSVAMDNQPQHF	TGTGCCAGCAGCGTAGCAATGGACAATCAGCCCCAGCATTTT
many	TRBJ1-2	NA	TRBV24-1	CATSAQVNYGYTF	TGTGCCACCAGTGCCCAGGTTAACTATGGCTACACCTTC
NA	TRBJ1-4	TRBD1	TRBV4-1	CASSPDPGTGNEKLFF	TGCGCCAGCAGCCCCGACCCCGGGACAGGGAATGAAAAACTGTTTTTT
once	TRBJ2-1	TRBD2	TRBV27	CASSRSGRARDEQFF	TGTGCCAGCAGTCGTAGCGGGAGGGCCAGGGATGAGCAGTTCTTC
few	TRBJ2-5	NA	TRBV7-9	CASSPSTAAPETQYF	TGTGCCAGCAGCCCCTCGACGGCCGCGCCGGAGACCCAGTACTTC
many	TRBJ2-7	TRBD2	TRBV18	CASSPSGTSRNEQYF	TGTGCCAGCTCACCGTCCGGGACTAGCAGGAACGAGCAGTACTTC
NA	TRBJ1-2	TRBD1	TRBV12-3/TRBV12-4	CASSLSGGYGYGYTF	TGTGCCAGCAGCTTGTCAGGGGGCTACGGCTATGGCTACACCTTC
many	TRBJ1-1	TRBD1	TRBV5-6	CASSWDRDFSAFF	TGTGCCAGCAGCTGGGACAGGGACTTTTCAGCTTTCTTT
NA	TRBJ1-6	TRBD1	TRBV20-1	CSARPPTGLTSPLHF	TGCAGTGCTCGACCTCCGACAGGGCTTACTTCACCCCTCCACTTT
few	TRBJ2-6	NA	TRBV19	CASSINGANVLTF	TGTGCCAGTAGTATAAATGGGGCCAACGTCCTGACTTTC
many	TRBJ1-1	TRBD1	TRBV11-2	CASSRQGFTEAFF	TGTGCCAGCAGCCGACAGGGGTTTACTGAAGCTTTCTTT
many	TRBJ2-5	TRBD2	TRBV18	CASSPGTSAQTQYF	TGTGCCAGCTCGCCCGGGACTAGTGCGCAGACCCAGTACTTC
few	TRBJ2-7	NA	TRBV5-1	CASSSTPGAREQYF	TGCGCCAGCAGCTCCACTCCGGGGGCGCGCGAGCAGTACTTC
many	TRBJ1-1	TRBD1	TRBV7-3	CATRKGAGGTEAFF	TGTGCCACCAGAAAGGGGGCGGGGGGCACTGAAGCTTTCTTT
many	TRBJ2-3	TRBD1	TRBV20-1	CSARSGTGASDTQYF	TGCAGTGCTAGATCCGGGACAGGGGCTTCAGATACGCAGTATTTT
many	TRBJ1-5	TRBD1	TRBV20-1	CSARTGGNQPQHF	TGCAGTGCTAGGACAGGGGGCAATCAGCCCCAGCATTTT
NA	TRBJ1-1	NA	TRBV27	CASSLGTSGTAFF	TGTGCCAGCAGTTTAGGGACCTCGGGGACGGCTTTCTTT
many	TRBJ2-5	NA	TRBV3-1	CASSYGSQETQYF	TGTGCCAGCAGCTATGGGAGCCAAGAGACCCAGTACTTC
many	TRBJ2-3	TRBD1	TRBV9	CASSVGDGTGTSTDTQYF	TGTGCCAGCAGCGTAGGAGATGGGACAGGGACTAGCACAGATACGCAGTATTTT
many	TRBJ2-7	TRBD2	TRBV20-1	CSARVAGELYEQYF	TGCAGTGCTAGGGTAGCGGGAGAACTCTACGAGCAGTACTTC
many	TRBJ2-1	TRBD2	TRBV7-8	CASSAGLADLYNEQFF	TGTGCCAGCAGCGCGGGACTAGCGGATCTCTACAATGAGCAGTTCTTC
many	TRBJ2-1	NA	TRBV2	CASRDGTDSYNEQFF	TGTGCCAGCAGAGACGGGACCGATTCCTACAATGAGCAGTTCTTC
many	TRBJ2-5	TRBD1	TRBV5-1	CASSLAGQVQETQYF	TGCGCCAGCAGCTTGGCCGGACAGGTCCAAGAGACCCAGTACTTC
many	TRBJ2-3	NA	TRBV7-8	CASSLAPRGTDTQYF	TGTGCCAGCAGCCTAGCTCCCCGGGGTACAGATACGCAGTATTTT
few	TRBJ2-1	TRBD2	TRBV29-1	CSVVLASEQFF	TGCAGCGTCGTACTAGCGAGCGAGCAGTTCTTC
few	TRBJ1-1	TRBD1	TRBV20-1	CSAPGQGVGYTEAFF	TGCAGTGCCCCCGGACAGGGGGTGGGGTACACTGAAGCTTTCTTT
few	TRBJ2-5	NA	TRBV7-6	CASSLEAGPAQETQYF	TGTGCCAGCAGCTTAGAGGCCGGACCCGCCCAAGAGACCCAGTACTTC
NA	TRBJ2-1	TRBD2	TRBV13	CASSFLLFPGTSGRNTYNEQFF	TGTGCCAGCAGCTTCCTTCTTTTCCCCGGGACTAGCGGGCGAAACACCTACAATGAGCAGTTCTTC
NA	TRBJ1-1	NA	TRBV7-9	CASSPLLLGRKGRTEAFF	TGTGCCAGCAGCCCCCTTCTTTTGGGCCGGAAGGGGAGGACTGAAGCTTTCTTT
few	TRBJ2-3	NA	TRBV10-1	CASSEEAGRRDTQYF	TGCGCCAGCAGTGAGGAGGCAGGAAGGAGGGATACGCAGTATTTT
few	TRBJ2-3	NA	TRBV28	CASTTRDTQYF	TGTGCCAGCACTACAAGGGATACGCAGTATTTT
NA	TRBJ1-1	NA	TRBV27	CASSFSSGEAFF	TGTGCCAGCAGTTTCTCGTCTGGTGAAGCTTTCTTT
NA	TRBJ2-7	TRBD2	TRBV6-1	CASTATSGTYEQYF	TGTGCCAGCACCGCAACTAGCGGGACCTACGAGCAGTACTTC
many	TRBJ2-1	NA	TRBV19	CASRVWEAHDEQFF	TGTGCCAGTAGAGTGTGGGAGGCCCACGATGAGCAGTTCTTC
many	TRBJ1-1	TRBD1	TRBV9	CASSPGQLNTEAFF	TGTGCCAGCAGCCCGGGACAGTTGAACACTGAAGCTTTCTTT
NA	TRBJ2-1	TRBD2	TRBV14	CASSQDIASGNEQFF	TGTGCCAGCAGCCAAGATATAGCTAGCGGTAATGAGCAGTTCTTC
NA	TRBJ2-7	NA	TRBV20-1	CRGLSRDVYEQYF	TGCAGGGGTCTGTCCAGGGACGTCTACGAGCAGTACTTC
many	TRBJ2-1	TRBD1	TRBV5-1	CASSLGTGGYNEQFF	TGCGCCAGCAGCTTGGGGACAGGGGGGTACAATGAGCAGTTCTTC
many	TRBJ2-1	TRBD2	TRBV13	CASSPAGVGWDEQFF	TGTGCCAGCAGCCCCGCGGGAGTGGGGTGGGATGAGCAGTTCTTC